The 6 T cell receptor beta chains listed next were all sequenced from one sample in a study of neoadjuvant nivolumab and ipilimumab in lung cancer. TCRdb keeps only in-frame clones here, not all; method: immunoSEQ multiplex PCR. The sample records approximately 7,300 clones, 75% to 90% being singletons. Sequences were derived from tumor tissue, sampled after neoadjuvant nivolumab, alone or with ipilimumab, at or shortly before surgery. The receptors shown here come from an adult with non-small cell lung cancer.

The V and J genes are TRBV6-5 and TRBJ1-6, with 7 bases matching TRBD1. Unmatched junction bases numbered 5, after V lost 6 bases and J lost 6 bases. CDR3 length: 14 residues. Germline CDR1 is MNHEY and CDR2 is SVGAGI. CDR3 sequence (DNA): TGTGCCAGCAGCACGGGACAGATTAATTCACCCCTCCACTTT. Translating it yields CASSTGQINSPLHF.

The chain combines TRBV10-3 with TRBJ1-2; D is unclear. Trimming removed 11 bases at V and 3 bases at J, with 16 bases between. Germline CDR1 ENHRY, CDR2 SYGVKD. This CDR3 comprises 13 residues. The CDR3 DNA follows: TGTGCCGGCCGTTGGGGTTCTGACTATGGCTACACCTTC. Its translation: CAGRWGSDYGYTF.

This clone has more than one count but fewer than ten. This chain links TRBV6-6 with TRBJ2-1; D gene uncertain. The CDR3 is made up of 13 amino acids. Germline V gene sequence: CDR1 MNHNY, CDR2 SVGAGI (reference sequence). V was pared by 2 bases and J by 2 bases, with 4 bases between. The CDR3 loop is CASSYPPYNEQFF. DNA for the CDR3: TGTGCCAGCAGTTACCCTCCCTACAATGAGCAGTTCTTC.

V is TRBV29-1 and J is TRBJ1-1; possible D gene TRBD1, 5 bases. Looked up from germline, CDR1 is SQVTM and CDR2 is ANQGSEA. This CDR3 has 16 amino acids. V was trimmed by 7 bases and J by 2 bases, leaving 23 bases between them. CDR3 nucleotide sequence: TGCAGCGCCCGGTACCCGGTCGGGACGGTTAACACTGAAGCTTTCTTT. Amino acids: CSARYPVGTVNTEAFF.

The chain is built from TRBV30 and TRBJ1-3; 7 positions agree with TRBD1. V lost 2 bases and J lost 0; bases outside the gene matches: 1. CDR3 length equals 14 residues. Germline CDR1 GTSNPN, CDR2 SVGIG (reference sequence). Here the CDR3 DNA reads TGTGCCTGGAGTAGGGACAGCTCTGGAAACACCATATATTTT. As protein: CAWSRDSSGNTIYF. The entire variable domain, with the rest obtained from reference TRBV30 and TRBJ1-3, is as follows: SQTIHQWPATLVQPVGSPLSLECTVEGTSNPNLYWYRQAAGRGLQLLFYSVGIGQISSEVPQNLSASRPQDRQFILSSKKLLLSDSGFYLCAWSRDSSGNTIYFGEGSWLTVV.

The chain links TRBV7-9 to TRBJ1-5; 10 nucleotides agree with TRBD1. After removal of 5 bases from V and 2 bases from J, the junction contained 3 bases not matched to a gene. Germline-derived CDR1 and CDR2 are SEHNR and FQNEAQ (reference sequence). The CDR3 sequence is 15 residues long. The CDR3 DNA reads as TGTGCCAGCAGCCCCGGGACAGGGGGCAATCAGCCCCAGCATTTT. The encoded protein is CASSPGTGGNQPQHF.